A single sample gave rise to the 21 T cell receptor beta chains below, sequenced in a study of OX40 agonist ivuxolimab in advanced cancers. Clones were read by immunoSEQ multiplex PCR, and TCRdb kept only the in-frame ones, dropping some. The sample includes about 50,000 clones, 70% to 90% seen only once; the top ten take under 0.65%. Sequencing used CD4+ or CD8+ T cells sorted from blood, obtained in a trial of the OX40 agonist ivuxolimab. Receptor source: an adult with an advanced solid tumor such as melanoma, head and neck, liver or kidney cancer.

The gene calls are TRBV9 and TRBJ2-1, with TRBD2 identical over 8 bases. Germline-derived CDR1 and CDR2 are SGDLS and YYNGEE. The CDR3 extends over 15 amino acids. Trimming removed 4 bases from V and 7 bases from J; junction bases left unmatched: 10. CDR3 bases: TGTGCCAGCAGCCTCCAGGTTGGCGGGAGGAATGAGCAGTTCTTC. It encodes CASSLQVGGRNEQFF.

The V call is TRBV5-1, the J call TRBJ2-5; 11 bases map to TRBD2. With V trimmed by 3 bases and J by 5 bases, 9 bases remained unmatched. The germline V gene encodes CDR1 SGHRS and CDR2 YFSETQ. The CDR3 is 16 residues long. Here the CDR3 DNA reads TGCGCCAGCAGCTCCACTAGCGGGAGACCCTGGGAGACCCAGTACTTC. Its translation is CASSSTSGRPWETQYF.

This chain joins TRBV18 and TRBJ2-7; D not certain. This CDR3 spans 14 amino acids. Germline lookup yields CDR1 KGHSH and CDR2 LQKENI. Trimming removed 2 bases from V and 9 bases from J, with 17 bases in between. CDR3 DNA: TGTGCCAGCTCACCAGGTACCACCGACCTTCTGCAGTACTTC. Translated, it gives CASSPGTTDLLQYF. Complete variable domain (other parts from reference TRBV18 and TRBJ2-7): NAGVMQNPRHLVRRRGQEARLRCSPMKGHSHVYWYRQLPEEGLKFMVYLQKENIIDESGMPKERFSAEFPKEGPSILRIQQVVRGDSAAYFCASSPGTTDLLQYFGPGTRLTVT.

This chain links TRBV6-5 with TRBJ1-6; 12 nucleotides match TRBD1. Per germline, CDR1 MNHEY and CDR2 SVGAGI. Germline trimming cut 8 bases from V and 10 bases from J; bases unmatched to any gene: 9. CDR3 length equals 15 residues. CDR3 sequence reads: CASRGTGGAQSPLHF. In DNA form, the CDR3 reads TGTGCCAGCCGGGGGACAGGGGGCGCCCAATCACCCCTCCACTTT.

The rearrangement joins TRBV11-2 to TRBJ2-7; 9 bases align to TRBD2. V was pared by 0 bases and J by 3 bases, with 18 bases of the junction left unmatched. Per germline, CDR1 SGHAT and CDR2 FQNNGV. The CDR3 is made up of 20 amino acids. Here the CDR3 reads CASSLDRARGGSGSIYEQYF. In DNA, the CDR3 is TGTGCCAGCAGCTTAGATAGGGCCCGTGGTGGTAGCGGGAGTATCTACGAGCAGTACTTC.

The chain combines TRBV18 with TRBJ1-5; D is undetermined. Germline CDR1 is KGHSH and CDR2 is LQKENI. The CDR3 spans 13 residues. V gave up 3 bases and J gave up 9 bases, with 12 bases separating them. This CDR3 is CASSPGEARPQHF. Here the CDR3 DNA reads TGTGCCAGCTCACCCGGGGAGGCGCGGCCCCAGCATTTT.

V usage is TRBV7-9 and J usage is TRBJ2-1; D call uncertain. Trimming shortened V by 5 bases and J by 5 bases, and 16 bases separated the two germline ends. This CDR3 has 15 amino acids. CDR1 and CDR2 (germline): SEHNR, FQNEAQ (reference sequence). The DNA for the CDR3 is TGTGCCAGCAGCCCAGGAGTGGGTGCCGACAATGAGCAGTTCTTC. Protein sequence: CASSPGVGADNEQFF.

The chain carries TRBV9 and TRBJ2-1; no firm D call. This CDR3 spans 13 amino acids. The ends were cut back, 4 bases at V and 2 bases at J, with 7 bases in the middle. The germline V gene has CDR1 SGDLS and CDR2 YYNGEE. CDR3 sequence reads: CASSLGTYNEQFF. CDR3 DNA: TGTGCCAGCAGCCTAGGGACCTACAATGAGCAGTTCTTC.

The chain employs TRBV7-9 and TRBJ2-1; TRBD2 matches at 9 bases. The V and J ends lost 1 base and 12 bases, in that order; junction bases with no gene match: 4. The CDR3 is 13 residues long. CDR1 and CDR2 from the germline V gene are SEHNR and FQNEAQ (reference sequence). In DNA form, the CDR3 reads TGTGCCAGCAGCTTAGACCTGACTAGCGGGCAGTTCTTC. Translating gives CASSLDLTSGQFF.

The chain recombines TRBV5-1 with TRBJ2-1; 9 positions agree with TRBD2. Germline trimming cut 2 bases from V and 2 bases from J; bases unmatched to any gene: 2. The CDR3 is 15 amino acids. Germline lookup yields CDR1 SGHRS and CDR2 YFSETQ. The CDR3 coding sequence is TGCGCCAGCAGCTTCGGACTAGCGACCTACAATGAGCAGTTCTTC. It codes for CASSFGLATYNEQFF.

This clone was observed a handful of times. The rearrangement links TRBV19 to TRBJ1-2; no reliable D call. Trimming shortened V by 5 bases and J by 8 bases, and 27 bases separated the two germline ends. The CDR3 is 17 amino acids. The germline CDR1 and CDR2 sequences are LNHDA and SQIVND (reference sequence). Written as DNA, the CDR3 is TGTGCCAGTAGTCGGGCAACCCTGGCGGGGTCACTTTACGGCTACACCTTC. Translation gives CASSRATLAGSLYGYTF.

The V and J genes are TRBV10-1 and TRBJ2-7; the D gene is possibly TRBD2 (6 bases). Germline V lookup: CDR1 WNHNN, CDR2 SYGVQD (reference sequence). V was pared by 3 bases and J by 2 bases, with 14 bases between. This CDR3 has 15 residues. The CDR3 bases are TGCGCCAGCAGTGAACGGAGGGTCCCTACCTACGAGCAGTACTTC. This gives the protein CASSERRVPTYEQYF.

This clone appeared a single time. The V call is TRBV7-8, the J call TRBJ1-1; D perhaps matches TRBD1 (5 bases). Looked up from germline, CDR1 is SGHVS and CDR2 is FQNEAQ. The germline V and J ends were trimmed by 4 bases and 1 base, with 13 bases remaining between them. The CDR3 has 15 residues. The CDR3 DNA reads TGTGCCAGCAGCTCGCAACACGGGGGGAACACTGAAGCTTTCTTT. The encoded protein is CASSSQHGGNTEAFF.

The J gene is TRBJ1-2, the V gene TRBV7-8, with 12 bases that match TRBD1. There are 14 residues in the CDR3. Looked up from germline, CDR1 is SGHVS and CDR2 is FQNEAQ. The ends lost 5 bases at V and 8 bases at J; junction bases unmatched: 6. Here the CDR3 DNA reads TGTGCCAGCAGCCCGGGACAGGGGGCAGGGGGCTACACCTTC. Translating gives CASSPGQGAGGYTF.

The sample holds one count of this clone. The genes are TRBV28 and TRBJ1-1, with D tentatively TRBD1 (6 bases). The CDR3 spans 14 residues. Germline V gives CDR1 MDHEN, CDR2 SYDVKM. The germline V and J ends were trimmed by 6 bases and 10 bases, with 21 bases remaining between them. The CDR3 DNA reads as TGTGCCAGCAGCAGAGCCGGGACATCCCTTGCAGCTTTCTTT. It yields the protein CASSRAGTSLAAFF. Full variable domain (missing parts from reference TRBV28 and TRBJ1-1): DVKVTQSSRYLVKRTGEKVFLECVQDMDHENMFWYRQDPGLGLRLIYFSYDVKMKEKGDIPEGYSVSREKKERFSLILESASTNQTSMYLCASSRAGTSLAAFFGQGTRLTVV.

The CDR3 nucleotides read TGCGCCAGCAGGGAACCGGGGGCGGGAGAGACCCAGTACTTC. This sequence encodes CASREPGAGETQYF. The V call is TRBV10-2, the J call TRBJ2-5; D may correspond to TRBD1 or TRBD2 (6 bases each). V gave up 6 bases and J gave up 4 bases, with 15 bases separating them. Germline values: CDR1 WSHSY, CDR2 SAAADI. There are 14 residues in the CDR3.

The chain combines TRBV27 with TRBJ2-7, with 7 bases fitting TRBD2. Trimming at V came to 7 bases and at J to 1 base, leaving 4 bases not matched to a gene. Germline CDR1 MNHEY, CDR2 SMNVEV (reference sequence). The CDR3 runs 13 residues. The CDR3 spells CASNKRDSYEQYF. The CDR3 coding sequence is TGTGCCAGCAACAAGCGGGATTCCTACGAGCAGTACTTC.

In the case of this clone: Additional DNA sequences in this sample encode the identical CDR3. V and J are TRBV28 and TRBJ2-7; tentative D call: TRBD1 (5 bases). The CDR3 runs to 13 residues. The V and J ends lost 3 bases and 4 bases respectively, with 10 bases between them. Per the germline V gene, CDR1 is MDHEN and CDR2 is SYDVKM. CDR3 nucleotide sequence: TGTGCCAGCAGTTTGGGAAGGGGTTACGAGCAGTACTTC. Translating gives CASSLGRGYEQYF.

The table lists this clone with a count of one. This chain joins TRBV28 and TRBJ2-7; D not certain. CDR1 is MDHEN and CDR2 is SYDVKM in the germline V gene. The V end lost 2 bases, the J end lost 5 bases, and 10 bases lay between the germline ends. The CDR3 spans 13 residues. The CDR3 nucleotides are TGTGCCAGCAGTTTACCGGTCCCCCACGAGCAGTACTTC. It specifies CASSLPVPHEQYF.

V usage is TRBV28 and J usage is TRBJ2-3; D is possibly TRBD1 (5 bases). Trimming left V 2 bases short and J 6 bases short, with 9 bases between. CDR3 length: 13 residues. Looked up from germline, CDR1 is MDHEN and CDR2 is SYDVKM. The CDR3 sequence is CASSLMGRDTQYF. The DNA of the CDR3 is TGTGCCAGCAGTTTAATGGGGCGGGATACGCAGTATTTT.

V usage is TRBV2 and J usage is TRBJ2-6, with TRBD1 identical over 9 bases. Looked up from germline, CDR1 is SNHLY and CDR2 is FYNNEI. With 6 bases clipped from V and 2 bases from J, the junction kept 5 bases outside the gene matches. CDR3 length equals 16 residues. The CDR3 bases are TGTGCCAGCAGATTCGGGACAGGGACTGGGGCCAACGTCCTGACTTTC. Protein sequence: CASRFGTGTGANVLTF.